This TCR beta chain was sequenced in a study of blood T cell repertoires in COVID-19. Study-wide background: The United States, Italy and Spain supplied acute and convalescent COVID-19 samples. From T cells, B-cell-depleted T cells, or PBMCs came the material, which was cDNA or gDNA.

Original methodology: Researchers report that nucleated cell counts were estimated from reference gene primer amplification. Sequenced by immunoSEQ multiplex PCR; TCRdb stores in-frame clones only, minus some. Clonal size and the V and J genes are those of that table, whereas D and trimming came from the DNA. The table includes some 82,000 clones, about four fifths detected once. This clone was seen many times. The J segment lost 5 bases and the V segment lost 6 bases, leaving 6 bases of the junction unmatched. CDR3 size: 14 residues. Germline CDR1 and CDR2: MGHDK and SYGVNS. The receptor's source is a man older than 75 with acute or convalescent COVID-19. Sequencing used peripheral blood. The chain couples TRBV25-1 to TRBJ2-5; 10 bases match TRBD1. DNA for the CDR3: TGTGCCAGCAGCGTGACAGGGGGCCGTGAGACCCAGTACTTC. This codes for CASSVTGGRETQYF.